This T cell receptor (beta chain) derives from a study of shared clonotypes between healthy human individuals. Study outcomes and limitations: Against clonotypes common to all four donors, non-shared ones had lower generation probabilities. For naive CD4 cells, approximately 4.8% of clonotypes were shared across a few donors. Limitation of the genetic and exposure-history diversity represented came from the few donors.

Genomic DNA of every subset was divided equally among multiple immunoSEQ plates. The repertoire was sequenced with immunoSEQ multiplex PCR; TCRdb's copy has only in-frame clones and lacks some. The sample records around 640,000 clones, roughly 96% being singletons. Remarks on this clone: As yet, its antigen is unknown.

Positively selected for CCR7, the CD45RO-negative cells used as naive CD8 cells excluded terminally differentiated effector memory CD45RA+ cells. The V gene lost 5 bases and the J gene lost 15 bases, with 20 bases spanning the gap. The germline gives CDR1 SGHVS, CDR2 FQNEAQ. The CDR3 loop spans 13 amino acids. Sequencing input: naive CD8+ T cells sorted from blood. This sequence joins TRBV7-8 and TRBJ2-1; D may correspond to TRBD1 or TRBD2 (5 bases each). The source of this sequence is a woman in her twenties or thirties in good health. The CDR3 nucleotides read TGTGCCAGCAGCCAGGGACCAAAAAGGGCCCCGTTCTTC. Protein sequence: CASSQGPKRAPFF.